Presented here are 10 T cell receptor beta chains from one specimen sequenced in a study of OX40 agonist ivuxolimab in advanced cancers. The repertoire was sequenced with immunoSEQ multiplex PCR; TCRdb's copy has only in-frame clones and lacks some. The table lists about 95,000 clones, roughly nine tenths of them singletons. The material was CD4+ or CD8+ T cells sorted from blood, obtained in a trial of the OX40 agonist ivuxolimab. Receptor source: an adult with an advanced solid tumor such as melanoma, head and neck, liver or kidney cancer.

This chain uses TRBV9 with TRBJ1-4; D may be TRBD1 (5 bases). The length of the CDR3 is 14 residues. The V end was cut by 2 bases, the J end by 7 bases, with 12 bases between. CDR1 and CDR2 from the germline V gene are SGDLS and YYNGEE. The DNA for the CDR3 is TGTGCCAGCAGCGTGTCGGGGGTGGGTGAAAAACTGTTTTTT. It yields the protein CASSVSGVGEKLFF.

This chain links TRBV7-8 with TRBJ2-7; TRBD2 agrees at 14 bases. CDR1 and CDR2 from the germline V gene are SGHVS and FQNEAQ. Losses at the gene ends were 5 bases for V and 1 base for J; bases not matched to a gene: 10. The CDR3 has 18 residues. The CDR3 is CASSIGTSGSLISYEQYF. CDR3 coding DNA: TGTGCCAGCAGCATTGGGACTAGCGGGAGCCTAATTTCCTACGAGCAGTACTTC.

The genes are TRBV27 and TRBJ2-7, with 9 bases lining up with TRBD2. Germline V gene sequence: CDR1 MNHEY, CDR2 SMNVEV (reference sequence). This CDR3 is 16 amino acids long. With V trimmed by 5 bases and J by 5 bases, 13 bases remained unmatched. Here the CDR3 reads CASSLSWREGPDEQYF. In DNA form, the CDR3 reads TGTGCCAGCAGTCTCAGCTGGCGGGAGGGCCCCGACGAGCAGTACTTC.

This chain uses TRBV7-2 with TRBJ1-1; tentative D call: TRBD1 (6 bases). Germline loops: CDR1 SGHTA, CDR2 FQGNSA. This CDR3 region has 15 residues. Trimming stripped 2 bases from V and 0 bases from J, with 10 bases between. CDR3 protein: CASSLLGTMNTEAFF. CDR3 coding DNA: TGTGCCAGCAGCTTATTGGGGACAATGAACACTGAAGCTTTCTTT.

V and J are TRBV4-3 and TRBJ2-5, with D uncertain. The J call could be wrong; TRBJ2-7 is a better fit for the DNA end. The CDR3 runs 14 residues. The germline V gene has CDR1 LGHNA and CDR2 YSLEER. CDR3 region: CASSQDYYSYEQYF. The CDR3 bases are TGCGCCAGCAGCCAAGACTACTACTCCTACGAGCAGTACTTC.

The chain couples TRBV7-9 to TRBJ2-3, with 9 bases that match TRBD1. Per the germline V gene, CDR1 is SEHNR and CDR2 is FQNEAQ (reference sequence). Trimming at V came to 4 bases and at J to 3 bases, leaving 5 bases not matched to a gene. The CDR3 totals 15 residues. CDR3 protein: CASSSGQGLTDTQYF. The CDR3 bases are TGTGCCAGCAGCTCGGGACAGGGTCTGACAGATACGCAGTATTTT.

This sequence joins TRBV5-4 and TRBJ1-2, with D unresolved. The CDR3 totals 14 residues. V shed 0 bases and J shed 1 base, with 7 bases lying between them. CDR1 and CDR2 (germline): SGHNT, YYREEE (reference sequence). The DNA of the CDR3 is TGTGCCAGCAGCTTGGAGGTCCGTAACTATGGCTACACCTTC. Amino acid sequence: CASSLEVRNYGYTF.

The gene calls are TRBV25-1 and TRBJ2-7, with D possibly being TRBD1 (5 bases). Germline assignment: CDR1 MGHDK and CDR2 SYGVNS. The CDR3 loop spans 14 amino acids. Trimming left V 5 bases short and J 7 bases short, with 18 bases between. In nucleotides, the CDR3 is TGTGCCAGCAGTCCATACTCCCAGGGTTTAGAGCAGTACTTC. Protein: CASSPYSQGLEQYF.

The rearrangement uses TRBV30 and TRBJ2-3, with D possibly matching TRBD1 (6 bases). The CDR3 has 15 amino acids. Germline loops: CDR1 GTSNPN, CDR2 SVGIG (reference sequence). Deletions cut 0 bases from V and 2 bases from J, with 12 bases between. CDR3 in amino acids: CAWSVGQINTDTQYF. The CDR3 DNA is TGTGCCTGGAGTGTAGGACAGATAAACACAGATACGCAGTATTTT.

The chain employs TRBV2 and TRBJ2-2, with TRBD1 identical over 9 bases. The V gene end was trimmed by 11 bases and the J gene end by 6 bases; junction bases not matched to a gene: 10. The CDR3 sequence is 14 residues long. Germline V lookup: CDR1 SNHLY, CDR2 FYNNEI. The CDR3 region is CAGHRDRESGELFF. DNA for the CDR3: TGTGCCGGCCACCGGGACAGGGAATCCGGGGAGCTGTTTTTT.